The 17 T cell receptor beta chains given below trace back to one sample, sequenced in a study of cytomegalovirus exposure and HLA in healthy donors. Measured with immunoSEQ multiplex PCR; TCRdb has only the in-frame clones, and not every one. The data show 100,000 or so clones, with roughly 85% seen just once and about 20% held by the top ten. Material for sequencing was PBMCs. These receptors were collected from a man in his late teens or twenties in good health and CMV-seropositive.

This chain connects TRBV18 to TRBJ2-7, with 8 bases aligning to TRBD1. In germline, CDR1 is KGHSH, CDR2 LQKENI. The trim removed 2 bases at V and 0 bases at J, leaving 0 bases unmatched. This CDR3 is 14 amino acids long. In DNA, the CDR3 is TGTGCCAGCTCACCAACAGGGGGCTCCTACGAGCAGTACTTC. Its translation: CASSPTGGSYEQYF. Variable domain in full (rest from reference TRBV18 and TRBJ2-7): NAGVMQNPRHLVRRRGQEARLRCSPMKGHSHVYWYRQLPEEGLKFMVYLQKENIIDESGMPKERFSAEFPKEGPSILRIQQVVRGDSAAYFCASSPTGGSYEQYFGPGTRLTVT.

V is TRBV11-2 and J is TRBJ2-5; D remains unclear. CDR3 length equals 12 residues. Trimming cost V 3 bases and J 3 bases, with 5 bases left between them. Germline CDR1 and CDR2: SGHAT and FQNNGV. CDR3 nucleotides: TGTGCCAGCAGCTTTGAGGAAGAGACCCAGTACTTC. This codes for CASSFEEETQYF.

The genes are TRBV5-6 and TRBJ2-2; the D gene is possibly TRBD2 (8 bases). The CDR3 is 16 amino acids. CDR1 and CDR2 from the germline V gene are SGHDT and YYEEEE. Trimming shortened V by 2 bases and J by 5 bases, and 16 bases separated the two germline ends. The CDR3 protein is CASSFGRGLETGELFF. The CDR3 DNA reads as TGTGCCAGCAGCTTCGGGAGGGGGCTAGAAACCGGGGAGCTGTTTTTT.

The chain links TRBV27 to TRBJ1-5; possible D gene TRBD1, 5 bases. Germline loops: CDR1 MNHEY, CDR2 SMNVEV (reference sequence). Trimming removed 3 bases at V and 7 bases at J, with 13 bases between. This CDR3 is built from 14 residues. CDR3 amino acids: CASSFTGKYQPQHF. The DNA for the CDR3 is TGTGCCAGCAGTTTTACAGGAAAATACCAGCCCCAGCATTTT.

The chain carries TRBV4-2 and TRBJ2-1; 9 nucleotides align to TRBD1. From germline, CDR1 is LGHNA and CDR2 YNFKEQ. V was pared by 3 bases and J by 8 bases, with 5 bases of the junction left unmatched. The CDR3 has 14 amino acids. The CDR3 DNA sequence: TGTGCCAGCAGCCATGGACAGGGGATGGATGAGCAGTTCTTC. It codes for CASSHGQGMDEQFF.

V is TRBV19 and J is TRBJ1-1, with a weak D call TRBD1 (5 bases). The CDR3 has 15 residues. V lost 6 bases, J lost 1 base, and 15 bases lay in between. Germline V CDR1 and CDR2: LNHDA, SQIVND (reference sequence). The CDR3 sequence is CASSRQGDGNTEAFF. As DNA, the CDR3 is TGTGCCAGTAGCCGCCAGGGTGATGGGAACACTGAAGCTTTCTTT.

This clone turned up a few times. The CDR3: CASSQVQGMVYGYTF. CDR3 in DNA: TGCGCCAGCAGCCAAGTTCAGGGTATGGTCTATGGCTACACCTTC. The V gene is TRBV4-1, the J gene TRBJ1-2; weak D call: TRBD1 (5 bases). CDR1 and CDR2 (germline): MGHRA, YSYEKL. Between the trimmed V and J ends, which lost 1 base and 4 bases, there was a span of 13 bases. CDR3 length: 15 amino acids.

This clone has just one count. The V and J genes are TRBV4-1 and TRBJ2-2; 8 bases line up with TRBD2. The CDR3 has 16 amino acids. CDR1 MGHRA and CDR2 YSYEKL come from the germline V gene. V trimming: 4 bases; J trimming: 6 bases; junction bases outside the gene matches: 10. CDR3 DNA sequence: TGCGCCAGCAGCCCCCTTAGCGGGATAACGGCCGGGGAGCTGTTTTTT. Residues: CASSPLSGITAGELFF.

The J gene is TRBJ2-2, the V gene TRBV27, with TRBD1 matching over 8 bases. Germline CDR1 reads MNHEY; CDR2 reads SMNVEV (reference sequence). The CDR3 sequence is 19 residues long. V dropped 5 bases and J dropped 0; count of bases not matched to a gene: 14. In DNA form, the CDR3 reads TGTGCCAGCAGTCCCCAGGACAGGGCCCAACCTACGAACACCGGGGAGCTGTTTTTT. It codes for CASSPQDRAQPTNTGELFF.

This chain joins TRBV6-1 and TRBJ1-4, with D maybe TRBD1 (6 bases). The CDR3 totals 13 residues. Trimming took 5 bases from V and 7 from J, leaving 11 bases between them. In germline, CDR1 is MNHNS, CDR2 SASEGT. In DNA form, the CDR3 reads TGTGCCAGCAGTCGACAGGAAGGTGAAAAACTGTTTTTT. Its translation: CASSRQEGEKLFF.

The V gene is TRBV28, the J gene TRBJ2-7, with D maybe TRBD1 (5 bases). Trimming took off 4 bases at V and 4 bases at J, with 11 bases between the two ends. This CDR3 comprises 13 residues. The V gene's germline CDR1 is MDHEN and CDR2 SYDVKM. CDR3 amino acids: CASSSFQGYEQYF. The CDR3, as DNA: TGTGCCAGCAGTTCCTTCCAGGGATACGAGCAGTACTTC.

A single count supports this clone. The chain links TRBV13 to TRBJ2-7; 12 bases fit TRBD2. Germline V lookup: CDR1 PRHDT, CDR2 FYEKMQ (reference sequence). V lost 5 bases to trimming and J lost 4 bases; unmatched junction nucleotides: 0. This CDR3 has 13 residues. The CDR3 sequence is CASSLAGGYEQYF. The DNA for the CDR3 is TGTGCCAGCAGCCTAGCGGGAGGGTACGAGCAGTACTTC.

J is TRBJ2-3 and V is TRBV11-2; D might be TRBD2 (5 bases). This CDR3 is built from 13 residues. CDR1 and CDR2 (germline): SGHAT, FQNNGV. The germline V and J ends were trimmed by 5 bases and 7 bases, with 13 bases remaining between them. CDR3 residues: CASSAVPGYTQYF. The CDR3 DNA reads TGTGCCAGCAGCGCGGTTCCGGGGTATACGCAGTATTTT.

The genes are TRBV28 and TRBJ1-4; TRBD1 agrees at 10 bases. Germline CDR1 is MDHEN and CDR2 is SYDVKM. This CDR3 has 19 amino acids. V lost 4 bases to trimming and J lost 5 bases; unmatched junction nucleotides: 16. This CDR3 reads CASSSPLTGGKWQNEKLFF. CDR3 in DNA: TGTGCCAGCAGTTCCCCTTTGACAGGGGGCAAATGGCAAAATGAAAAACTGTTTTTT.

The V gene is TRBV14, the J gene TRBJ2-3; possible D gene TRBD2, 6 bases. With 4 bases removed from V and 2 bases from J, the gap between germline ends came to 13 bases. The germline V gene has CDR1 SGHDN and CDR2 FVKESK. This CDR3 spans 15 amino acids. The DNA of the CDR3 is TGTGCCAGCAGCCGGCACCGGGACTCCACAGATACGCAGTATTTT. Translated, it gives CASSRHRDSTDTQYF.

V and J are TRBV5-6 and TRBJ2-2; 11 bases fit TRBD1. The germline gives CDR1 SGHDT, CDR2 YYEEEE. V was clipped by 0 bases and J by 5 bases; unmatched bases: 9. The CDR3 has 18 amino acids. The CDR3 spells CASSLEPGQGAGTGELFF. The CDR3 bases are TGTGCCAGCAGCTTGGAGCCCGGACAGGGGGCAGGAACCGGGGAGCTGTTTTTT.

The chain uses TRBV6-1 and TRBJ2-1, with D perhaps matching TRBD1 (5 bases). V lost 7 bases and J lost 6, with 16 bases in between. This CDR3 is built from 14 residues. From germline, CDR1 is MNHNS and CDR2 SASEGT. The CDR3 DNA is TGTGCCAGCAAGATGCTGACAGTCGGCAATGAGCAGTTCTTC. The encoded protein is CASKMLTVGNEQFF.